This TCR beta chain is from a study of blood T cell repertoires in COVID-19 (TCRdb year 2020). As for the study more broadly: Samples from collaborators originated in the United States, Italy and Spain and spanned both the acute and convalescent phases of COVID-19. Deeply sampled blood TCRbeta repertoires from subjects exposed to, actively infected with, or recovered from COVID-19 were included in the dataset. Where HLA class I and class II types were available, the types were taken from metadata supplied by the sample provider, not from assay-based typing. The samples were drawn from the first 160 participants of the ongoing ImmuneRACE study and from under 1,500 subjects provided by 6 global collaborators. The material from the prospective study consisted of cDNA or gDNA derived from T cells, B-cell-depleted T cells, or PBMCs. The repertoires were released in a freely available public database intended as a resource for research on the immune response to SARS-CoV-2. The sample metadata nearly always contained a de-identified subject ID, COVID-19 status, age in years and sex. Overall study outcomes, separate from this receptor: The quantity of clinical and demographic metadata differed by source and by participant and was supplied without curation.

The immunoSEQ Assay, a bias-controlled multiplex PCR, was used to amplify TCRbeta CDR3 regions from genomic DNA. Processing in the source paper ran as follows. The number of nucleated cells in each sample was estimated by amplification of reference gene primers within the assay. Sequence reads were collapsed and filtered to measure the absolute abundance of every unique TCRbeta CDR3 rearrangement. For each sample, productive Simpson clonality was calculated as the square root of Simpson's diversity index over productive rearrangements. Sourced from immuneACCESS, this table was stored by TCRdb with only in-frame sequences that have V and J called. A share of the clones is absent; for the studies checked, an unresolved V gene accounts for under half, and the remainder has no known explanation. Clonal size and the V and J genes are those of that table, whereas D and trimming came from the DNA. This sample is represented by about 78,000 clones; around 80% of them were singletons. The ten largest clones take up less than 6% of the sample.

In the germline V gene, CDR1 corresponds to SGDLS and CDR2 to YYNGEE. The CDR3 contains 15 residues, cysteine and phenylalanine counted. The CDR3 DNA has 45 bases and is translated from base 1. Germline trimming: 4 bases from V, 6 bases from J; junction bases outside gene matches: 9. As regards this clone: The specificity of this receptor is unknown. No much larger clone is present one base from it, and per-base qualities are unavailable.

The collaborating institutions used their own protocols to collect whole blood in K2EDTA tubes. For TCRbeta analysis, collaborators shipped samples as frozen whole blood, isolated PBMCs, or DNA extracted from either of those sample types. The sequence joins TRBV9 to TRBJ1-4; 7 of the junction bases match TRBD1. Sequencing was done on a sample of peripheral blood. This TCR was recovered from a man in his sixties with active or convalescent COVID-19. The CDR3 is CASSPREGADEKLFF. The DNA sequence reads TGTGCCAGCAGCCCCCGAGAGGGGGCGGATGAAAAACTGTTTTTT.